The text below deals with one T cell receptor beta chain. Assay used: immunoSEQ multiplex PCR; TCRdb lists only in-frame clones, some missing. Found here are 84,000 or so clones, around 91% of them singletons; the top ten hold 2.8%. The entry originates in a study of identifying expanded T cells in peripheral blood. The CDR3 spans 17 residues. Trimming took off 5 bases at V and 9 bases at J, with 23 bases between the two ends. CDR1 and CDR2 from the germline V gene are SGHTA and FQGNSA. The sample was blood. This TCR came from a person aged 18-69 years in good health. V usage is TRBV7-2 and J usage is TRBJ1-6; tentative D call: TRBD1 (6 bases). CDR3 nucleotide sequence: TGTGCCAGCAGCCCACGACAGACCTTAGGGGGTTTTTCACCCCTCCACTTT. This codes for CASSPRQTLGGFSPLHF.